This T cell receptor beta chain emerged from a study (dated by TCRdb to 2022 to 2024). Study-wide findings and limitations: According to the authors, more investigation is needed, including longitudinal sampling and evaluation of a control group.

Comments on this clone: No cognate antigen has been identified for it. No base qualities exist here, and no much larger clone lies one base off it.

PBMCs were isolated from peripheral blood, and TCR beta sequencing was performed on genomic DNA from unsorted PBMCs. Survey-level sequencing on the immunoSEQ platform was used to profile the TCR beta chain repertoires. On the study's bioinformatics: Repertoire diversity was quantified by the inverse Simpson index, and CDR3 amino acid length spectratypes and V-J pairing frequencies were compared. To annotate clonotypes specific to SARS-CoV-2, CMV, influenza A and EBV, TCR beta CDR3 sequences were compared against VDJdb. TCRdb stores this immuneACCESS table with in-frame sequences only. Part of the clones is absent; in the studies checked, under half of the shortfall reflects unresolved V genes, and no reason is known for the rest. Clone size and V and J calls were adopted from that table, with D and trimming inferred from the DNA. The sample table holds approximately 53,000 clones, of which 85% to 95% were seen once. Roughly a tenth of the sample belongs to the ten largest clones.

CDR1 MDHEN and CDR2 SYDVKM are derived from the germline V gene. V was cut back by 6 bases and J by 2 bases, leaving a gap of 17 bases between them. There are 16 amino acids in the CDR3, from cysteine to phenylalanine inclusive. Only the CDR3 DNA stays, 48 bases, in frame from base 1. The sequence joins TRBV28 to TRBJ1-5; confidence is insufficient to name the D gene. The sequenced material came from PBMCs. This receptor was obtained from a man aged 35-49 years with rheumatoid arthritis. In nucleotides, the sequence is TGTGCCAGCAGGGTGGGAGGCGTCTTGGGCAATCAGCCCCAGCATTTT. Its protein product is CASRVGGVLGNQPQHF.